Shown below are 27 T cell receptor beta chains from a single sample sequenced in a study of regulatory T cells in long-lasting Graves disease. Time point: persistent/refractory GD, antithyroid drugs over 5 years with positive TRAb. PBMC-derived RNA was used for the TCR library. Arm-PCR of CDR3 regions and iRepertoire HTBI primers were used to build TCR beta libraries. Each CDR3 protein gets one entry after TCRdb re-called the multiplex PCR reads with MiXCR. The data contain approximately 360,000 distinct CDR3 sequences, 20% to 25% of them singletons. The sequenced sample was peripheral blood mononuclear cells (PBMCs), obtained when the disease was refractory, from a patient treated with antithyroid drugs. These receptors all stem from a woman aged 40-49 years with Graves disease.

The chain combines TRBV5-1 with TRBJ2-3; D might be TRBD2 (5 bases). Deletions cut 4 bases from V and 4 bases from J, with 19 bases between. The CDR3 covers 16 residues. The germline gives CDR1 SGHRS, CDR2 YFSETQ. The CDR3 DNA is TGCGCCAGCAGCCCCACTCGTCGGGATAGCGCAGATACGCAGTATTTT. Protein: CASSPTRRDSADTQYF. Based on the CDR3 plus reference TRBV5-1 and TRBJ2-3, the full variable domain is KAGVTQTPRYLIKTRGQQVTLSCSPISGHRSVSWYQQTPGQGLQFLFEYFSETQRNKGNFPGRFSGRQFSNSRSEMNVSTLELGDSALYLCASSPTRRDSADTQYFGPGTRLTVL.

This clonotype was seen a handful of times. The V call is TRBV28, the J call TRBJ2-1; no clear D gene. CDR1 is MDHEN, CDR2 SYDVKM, per germline. Trimming shortened V by 2 bases and J by 6 bases, and 11 bases separated the two germline ends. The CDR3 contains 14 residues. Written as DNA, the CDR3 is TGTGCCAGCAGTTTAATCTTAAGAGGCAATGAGCAGTTCTTC. This gives the protein CASSLILRGNEQFF.

Comment on this clonotype: A read error may explain this, as a much larger clone is one base away. The CDR3 protein is CSVGRQGGAETQYF. The CDR3 DNA sequence: TGCAGCGTTGGGCGACAGGGTGGTGCGGAGACCCAGTACTTC. The chain couples TRBV29-1 to TRBJ2-4; 7 positions agree with TRBD1. Matching the DNA end better, TRBJ2-5 makes the J call doubtful. CDR3 length: 14 residues. Germline V CDR1 and CDR2: SQVTM, ANQGSEA.

This clonotype was seen a few times. This chain links TRBV19 with TRBJ2-2; 10 positions agree with TRBD1. V lost 10 bases to trimming and J lost 5 bases; unmatched junction nucleotides: 7. The germline gives CDR1 LNHDA, CDR2 SQIVND (reference sequence). There are 14 residues in the CDR3. Here the CDR3 reads CATNGQGGTGELFF. The CDR3 nucleotides are TGTGCCACCAATGGACAGGGGGGAACCGGGGAGCTGTTTTTT.

V gene TRBV20-1 combines with J gene TRBJ2-7, with 8 bases aligning to TRBD2. The CDR3 has 15 amino acids. Germline-derived CDR1 and CDR2 are DFQATT and SNEGSKA (reference sequence). V dropped 3 bases and J dropped 4; count of bases not matched to a gene: 11. The CDR3 nucleotides read TGCAGTGCTAGTATTTCGGGACTAGTAATGTACGAGCAGTACTTC. It codes for CSASISGLVMYEQYF.

There are a few counts of this clonotype. This rearrangement joins TRBV28 to TRBJ1-2; D possibly corresponds to TRBD1 (6 bases). CDR3 length: 13 residues. The ends were cut back, 8 bases at V and 4 bases at J, with 14 bases in the middle. The germline CDR1 and CDR2 sequences are MDHEN and SYDVKM. Here the CDR3 DNA reads TGTGCCAGCTTAACAGGGAGTAGCTATGGCTACACCTTC. The encoded protein is CASLTGSSYGYTF.

J is TRBJ1-2 and V is TRBV9; D is ambiguous. Germline assignment: CDR1 SGDLS and CDR2 YYNGEE. The CDR3 extends over 13 amino acids. Trimming took off 4 bases at V and 1 base at J, with 8 bases between the two ends. DNA for the CDR3: TGTGCCAGCAGCCGCGGAGGTAACTATGGCTACACCTTC. Amino acid sequence: CASSRGGNYGYTF.

In its sample, this clonotype was seen a few times. The chain employs TRBV2 and TRBJ1-1; D remains unclear. Between the trimmed V and J ends, which lost 2 bases and 5 bases, there was a span of 9 bases. CDR3 length: 13 amino acids. Looked up from germline, CDR1 is SNHLY and CDR2 is FYNNEI. CDR3 DNA sequence: TGTGCCAGCAGTGAAAGCCAGTTGACTGAAGCTTTCTTT. Translated: CASSESQLTEAFF.

Points on this clonotype: It is likely a read error, because the conserved phenylalanine at the end of the CDR3 is missing. The chain uses TRBV6-1 and TRBJ2-2, with 7 bases fitting TRBD1. The CDR3 totals 15 residues. The V and J ends lost 7 bases and 6 bases, in that order; junction bases with no gene match: 11. From germline, CDR1 is MNHNS and CDR2 SASEGT. DNA for the CDR3: TGTGCCAGCATCCAGACAGGGTTGCGGGCCGGGGAGCTGTTTCTT. Translated, it gives CASIQTGLRAGELFL.

The chain uses TRBV19 and TRBJ1-1; D gene uncertain. Germline-derived CDR1 and CDR2 are LNHDA and SQIVND (reference sequence). Between the trimmed V and J ends, which lost 4 bases and 4 bases, there was a span of 19 bases. CDR3 size: 16 residues. The CDR3 is CASSTTVWLRLTEAFF. The CDR3 bases are TGTGCCAGTAGTACCACGGTTTGGCTGAGACTCACTGAAGCTTTCTTT.

This clonotype was observed a handful of times. This chain joins TRBV20-1 and TRBJ2-7; D possibly corresponds to TRBD2 (7 bases). Germline loops: CDR1 DFQATT, CDR2 SNEGSKA (reference sequence). V was pared by 2 bases and J by 6 bases, with 17 bases between. There are 14 residues in the CDR3. The CDR3 region has the DNA TGCAGTGCTAGAACGGGGGGAAGGGGGTCCGAGCAGTACTTC. The encoded protein is CSARTGGRGSEQYF.

With respect to this clonotype: This may be a read error: a much more frequent sequence differs by one nucleotide. V is TRBV12-3 or TRBV12-4 and J is TRBJ2-4; 7 nucleotides align to TRBD1. This CDR3 is built from 17 residues. J lost 4 bases, V lost 5 bases, and 14 bases had no gene match. The CDR3 loop is CASSRLWDSALKNIQYF. CDR3 DNA: TGTGCCAGCAGTCGGCTCTGGGACAGCGCGTTGAAAAACATTCAGTACTTC.

This chain joins TRBV28 and TRBJ1-2; TRBD1 aligns across 7 bases. CDR1 is MDHEN, CDR2 SYDVKM, per germline. CDR3 length: 13 amino acids. Trimming at V came to 6 bases and at J to 2 bases, leaving 3 bases not matched to a gene. CDR3 bases: TGTGCCAGCAGCGGGACAGTAAACTATGGCTACACCTTC. It is translated as CASSGTVNYGYTF.

As concerns this clonotype: This may stem from a read error, because a much larger clone lies one nucleotide away. The chain carries TRBV12-3 or TRBV12-4 and TRBJ2-7; D ambiguous. CDR3 length: 13 residues. The DNA of the CDR3 is TGTGCCAGCAGACCTCCGGCAACCTACGGGCAGTACTTC. It specifies CASRPPATYGQYF.

This clonotype has a count of ten or more. V is TRBV2 and J is TRBJ2-7, with TRBD1 matching over 7 bases. Trimming removed 8 bases from V and 6 bases from J; junction bases left unmatched: 13. CDR1 is SNHLY, CDR2 FYNNEI, per germline. The CDR3 consists of 14 residues. The CDR3 nucleotides read TGTGCCAGCGACTTCGGGACAGACCCGCGCGAGCAGTACTTC. It is translated as CASDFGTDPREQYF.

A remark on this clonotype: The CDR3 carries no conserved terminal phenylalanine or tryptophan, so it likely arises from a read error. This chain links TRBV5-5 with TRBJ2-7; D is unresolved. The V gene's germline CDR1 is SGHKS and CDR2 YYEKEE (reference sequence). This CDR3 comprises 15 residues. Trimming removed 0 bases at V and 3 bases at J, with 13 bases between. CDR3 region: CASSLGSIRNYEQYY. For the CDR3, the DNA is TGTGCCAGCAGCTTGGGTTCGATCAGAAACTACGAGCAGTACTAC.

In its sample, this clonotype was seen many times. The V call is TRBV28, the J call TRBJ2-7, with 12 bases aligning to TRBD2. This CDR3 has 14 amino acids. Trimming cost V 5 bases and J 4 bases; bases outside gene matches: 3. From germline, CDR1 is MDHEN and CDR2 SYDVKM. CDR3 amino acids: CASSPTSGRYEQYF. The CDR3 nucleotides read TGTGCCAGCAGTCCGACTAGCGGGAGATACGAGCAGTACTTC.

This chain connects TRBV13 to TRBJ1-1; a possible D gene is TRBD1 (6 bases). The CDR3 totals 16 residues. Germline-derived CDR1 and CDR2 are PRHDT and FYEKMQ (reference sequence). Between the trimmed V and J ends, which lost 1 base and 1 base, there was a span of 13 bases. In DNA, the CDR3 is TGTGCCAGCAGCTTAGAATCATCAGGGGCGAACACTGAAGCTTTCTTT. Translated, it gives CASSLESSGANTEAFF.

For this clonotype: Relative to the germline gene, one junction end is altered; a read error may explain this. J is TRBJ2-7 and V is TRBV3-1; TRBD1 agrees at 8 bases. Germline loops: CDR1 LGHDT, CDR2 YNNKEL (reference sequence). This CDR3 has 15 residues. The CDR3 DNA is TGTGCCAGCAGCCAAGATTTGGCAGGGGGCTACAAGCAGTACTTC. It codes for CASSQDLAGGYKQYF.

The chain uses TRBV24-1 and TRBJ1-2, with TRBD1 as a possible D gene (5 bases). The CDR3 totals 16 residues. V shed 4 bases and J shed 4 bases, with 18 bases lying between them. Germline V gene lookup returns CDR1 KGHDR and CDR2 SFDVKD. The DNA of the CDR3 is TGTGCCACCAGTGACCACAAAACGACAGCAGGCTATGGCTACACCTTC. This gives the protein CATSDHKTTAGYGYTF.

This clonotype was observed at least ten times. This chain joins TRBV6-5 and TRBJ1-4; D uncertain. V was shortened by 0 bases and J by 6 bases, with 11 bases between the two germline ends. The CDR3 consists of 15 residues. The V gene's germline CDR1 is MNHEY and CDR2 SVGAGI. DNA for the CDR3: TGTGCCAGCAGTTACTCTGGAGACCCGGATGAAAAACTGTTTTTT. It specifies CASSYSGDPDEKLFF.

This clonotype has just a few counts. The rearrangement joins TRBV11-2 to TRBJ2-7; D remains ambiguous. Germline V gives CDR1 SGHAT, CDR2 FQNNGV. V was trimmed by 4 bases and J by 2 bases, leaving 12 bases between them. The CDR3 length is 14 residues. The DNA for the CDR3 is TGTGCCAGCAGCTCCCCACGGGCCCCCTACGAGCAGTACTTC. It specifies CASSSPRAPYEQYF.

The chain links TRBV12-5 to TRBJ2-5; D perhaps matches TRBD1 (6 bases). CDR1 is LGHNT, CDR2 FRNRAP, per germline. This CDR3 has 12 amino acids. The V gene lost 5 bases and the J gene lost 5 bases, with 9 bases spanning the gap. The chain's CDR3 is CASGGGLETQYF. The CDR3 DNA sequence: TGTGCTAGTGGTGGGGGCCTTGAGACCCAGTACTTC.

This clonotype appeared a few times. Its ends do not fully match the called genes, so a read error is possible. J is TRBJ2-1 and V is TRBV29-1; D not certain. The CDR3 length is 12 residues. Germline V lookup: CDR1 SQVTM, CDR2 ANQGSEA. CDR3 nucleotide sequence: TGCAGCGTAGAAGATTACTACAATGAGCAGTTCTTC. This gives the protein CSVEDYYNEQFF.

This clonotype has more than one count but fewer than ten. This chain uses TRBV7-2 with TRBJ2-7; D is perhaps TRBD1 or TRBD2 (5 bases each). Deletions cut 1 base from V and 2 bases from J, with 15 bases between. This CDR3 contains 16 residues. From germline, CDR1 is SGHTA and CDR2 FQGNSA. CDR3 nucleotide sequence: TGTGCCAGCAGCTTAGATTCGGGGCTCGTTCCCTACGAGCAGTACTTC. Protein product: CASSLDSGLVPYEQYF.

In its sample, this clonotype was seen a few times. The chain links TRBV12-3 or TRBV12-4 to TRBJ1-4; 7 positions agree with TRBD1. Germline trimming cut 5 bases from V and 6 bases from J; bases unmatched to any gene: 9. The CDR3 consists of 15 residues. The CDR3 loop reads CASSGQALLYEKLFF. The DNA of the CDR3 is TGTGCCAGCAGTGGACAGGCCCTACTATATGAAAAACTGTTTTTT.

This chain connects TRBV6-2 or TRBV6-3 to TRBJ2-1; 15 bases align to TRBD2. This CDR3 comprises 20 residues. In germline, CDR1 is MNHEY, CDR2 SVGEGT. J lost 2 bases, V lost 4 bases, and 12 bases had no gene match. This CDR3 is CASSFLPGLAGGGAYNEQFF. The CDR3, as DNA: TGTGCCAGCAGTTTTCTCCCGGGACTAGCGGGAGGTGGCGCCTACAATGAGCAGTTCTTC.